The 26 T cell receptor beta chains below come from one sample, sequenced in a study of T-cell memory formation after mild COVID-19 (dated by TCRdb to the early 2020s). Libraries were made using 5' RACE. TCRdb shows the sequencer as Illumina NovaSeq 6000. In-frame beta chains were kept once TCRdb had trimmed the public reads at Q25 with fastp and called clones with MiXCR. CDR3 protein sequences are deduplicated, and each keeps its most common genes and DNA. The sample has about 430,000 distinct CDR3 sequences on record, approximately 25% of them singletons. The ten top clones hold 8.5% to 9% of the sample. The sample taken for sequencing was PBMCs or a T cell subset sorted from them (not recorded which). These receptors originate from an adult woman who had mild COVID-19 (a few samples of this study predate the infection). The sample titles of this study are shuffled in the database, so cell type and time point are left out; the donor was told from shared clones.

The gene calls are TRBV24-1 and TRBJ2-1; tentative D call: TRBD1 (6 bases). The CDR3 totals 14 residues. Germline CDR1 and CDR2: KGHDR and SFDVKD. The V end lost 4 bases, the J end lost 6 bases, and 12 bases lay between the germline ends. In DNA, the CDR3 is TGTGCCACCAGTGACTTTACAGGGACCAATGAGCAGTTCTTC. Protein: CATSDFTGTNEQFF.

This clonotype was seen a few times. The CDR3 region has the DNA TGTGCCAGCAGCGGGACTAGCTTCACCTACAATGAGCAGTTCTTC. Protein: CASSGTSFTYNEQFF. The chain links TRBV12-3 or TRBV12-4 to TRBJ2-1, with 9 bases lining up with TRBD2. This CDR3 comprises 15 residues. Losses at the gene ends were 6 bases for V and 2 bases for J; bases not matched to a gene: 5.

This clonotype has a handful of counts. The CDR3 DNA follows: TGCGCCAGCAGCTGGGGACAGGGACAGGGTGTAGAGACCCAGTACTTC. Its protein product is CASSWGQGQGVETQYF. The J gene is TRBJ2-5, the V gene TRBV5-1, with 9 bases that match TRBD1. The CDR3 extends over 16 amino acids. The V gene's germline CDR1 is SGHRS and CDR2 YFSETQ. The V and J ends lost 3 bases and 4 bases, in that order; junction bases with no gene match: 10.

The rearrangement uses TRBV5-1 and TRBJ1-5; no definite D call. V lost 3 bases, J lost 1 base, and 14 bases lay in between. CDR1 is SGHRS and CDR2 is YFSETQ in the germline V gene. The length of the CDR3 is 16 residues. CDR3 coding DNA: TGCGCCAGCAGCTCCGGGGATGCTCGGAGCAATCAGCCCCAGCATTTT. Translation gives CASSSGDARSNQPQHF.

This chain joins TRBV2 and TRBJ2-7; TRBD1 matches 9 bases. This CDR3 is built from 13 residues. V shed 4 bases, J shed 3 bases, and the junction held 1 base outside the gene matches. Germline CDR1 reads SNHLY; CDR2 reads FYNNEI. In DNA, the CDR3 is TGTGCCAGCAGTGGGGACAGGGACTACGAGCAGTACTTC. Translating it yields CASSGDRDYEQYF. The variable domain in full, completed from reference TRBV2 and TRBJ2-7, reads EPEVTQTPSHQVTQMGQEVILRCVPISNHLYFYWYRQILGQKVEFLVSFYNNEISEKSEIFDDQFSVERPDGSNFTLKIRSTKLEDSAMYFCASSGDRDYEQYFGPGTRLTVT.

CDR3 DNA: TGTGCCAGCAGCTTGGAGGCCAGGGTGTCTTCTCGCCGCGAGCAGTACTTC. The encoded protein is CASSLEARVSSRREQYF. The chain employs TRBV7-8 and TRBJ2-7; TRBD1 or TRBD2 may be the D gene (5 bases each). This CDR3 contains 17 residues. With 3 bases removed from V and 6 bases from J, the gap between germline ends came to 24 bases. The V gene's germline CDR1 is SGHVS and CDR2 FQNEAQ. Combining the CDR3 with reference TRBV7-8 and TRBJ2-7 gives the whole variable domain GAGVSQSPRYKVAKRGQDVALRCDPISGHVSLFWYQQALGQGPEFLTYFQNEAQLDKSGLPSDRFFAERPEGSVSTLKIQRTQQEDSAVYLCASSLEARVSSRREQYFGPGTRLTVT.

This clonotype appeared a few times. The chain combines TRBV6-7 with TRBJ2-2, with 12 bases fitting TRBD2. TRBV6-7 qualifies as an ORF whose function is uncertain. The CDR3 has 15 residues. J was trimmed by 6 bases and V by 7 bases; bases with no gene match: 6. In DNA form, the CDR3 reads TGTGCCAGCAAACCCGGACTAGCGGGACCCGGGGAGCTGTTTTTT. It is translated as CASKPGLAGPGELFF.

This clonotype was found a few times. The rearrangement joins TRBV12-3 or TRBV12-4 to TRBJ1-1; no reliable D call. There are 13 residues in the CDR3. The ends were cut back, 2 bases at V and 1 base at J, with 5 bases in the middle. The CDR3, as DNA: TGTGCCAGCAGTTTAATAAAGAACACTGAAGCTTTCTTT. Translating gives CASSLIKNTEAFF.

This clonotype was seen a handful of times. This chain joins TRBV12-3 or TRBV12-4 and TRBJ2-2; possibly TRBD2 for D (6 bases). The V gene lost 5 bases and the J gene lost 2 bases, with 15 bases spanning the gap. The CDR3 consists of 16 residues. For the CDR3, the DNA is TGTGCCAGCAGTCCCCACCCGGGACTTAACACCGGGGAGCTGTTTTTT. Its translation: CASSPHPGLNTGELFF.

This clonotype showed up just a few times. The chain combines TRBV29-1 with TRBJ2-7; D is possibly TRBD1 or TRBD2 (5 bases each). The CDR3 runs 13 residues. Trimming stripped 7 bases from V and 1 base from J, with 14 bases between. Germline lookup yields CDR1 SQVTM and CDR2 ANQGSEA. This CDR3 reads CSASPGASYEQYF. CDR3 DNA sequence: TGCAGCGCCTCACCCGGGGCGTCCTACGAGCAGTACTTC.

The V and J genes are TRBV7-3 and TRBJ2-3; 11 nucleotides agree with TRBD1. Germline lookup yields CDR1 SGHTA and CDR2 FQGTGA. The CDR3 sequence is 14 residues long. V lost 4 bases and J lost 4; bases outside the gene matches: 1. Here the CDR3 reads CASSWTGGADTQYF. Here the CDR3 DNA reads TGTGCCAGCAGCTGGACAGGGGGCGCAGATACGCAGTATTTT.

The chain recombines TRBV20-1 with TRBJ1-1; a weak D match, TRBD1 (5 bases). There are 11 residues in the CDR3. Germline V gene lookup returns CDR1 DFQATT and CDR2 SNEGSKA (reference sequence). The V end lost 5 bases, the J end lost 6 bases, and 10 bases lay between the germline ends. Here the CDR3 reads CSAGRAPEAFF. The CDR3 nucleotides are TGCAGTGCTGGCAGGGCGCCTGAAGCTTTCTTT.

This clonotype was recorded a few times. This chain joins TRBV4-1 and TRBJ2-5; 7 nucleotides line up with TRBD2. CDR1 and CDR2 (germline): MGHRA, YSYEKL. The V gene end was trimmed by 2 bases and the J gene end by 2 bases; junction bases not matched to a gene: 5. The CDR3 runs to 15 residues. As DNA, the CDR3 is TGCGCCAGCAGCCAAAAGAGCGGGACGCAAGAGACCCAGTACTTC. It is translated as CASSQKSGTQETQYF.

The rearrangement uses TRBV12-3 or TRBV12-4 and TRBJ2-5; no clear D gene. Trimming shortened V by 3 bases and J by 5 bases, and 7 bases separated the two germline ends. CDR3 length: 12 residues. CDR3 in amino acids: CASSFGFETQYF. The CDR3 bases are TGTGCCAGCAGTTTCGGGTTCGAGACCCAGTACTTC.

In this sample, this clonotype turned up a few times. The gene calls are TRBV7-9 and TRBJ1-2; no firm D call. The CDR3 is 16 amino acids. Trimming left V 7 bases short and J 4 bases short, with 22 bases between. The germline CDR1 and CDR2 sequences are SEHNR and FQNEAQ (reference sequence). The DNA of the CDR3 is TGTGCCAGCATCCAGCGGGGTAGGGAAGGCCTCTATGGCTACACCTTC. Protein sequence: CASIQRGREGLYGYTF.

The chain uses TRBV11-2 and TRBJ2-1; 9 nucleotides match TRBD1. CDR3 length: 13 amino acids. Germline trimming cut 5 bases from V and 8 bases from J; bases unmatched to any gene: 4. The germline gives CDR1 SGHAT, CDR2 FQNNGV. The DNA for the CDR3 is TGTGCCAGCAGCGTCCACAGGGGGCATGAGCAGTTCTTC. Translating it yields CASSVHRGHEQFF.

The chain couples TRBV4-1 to TRBJ1-1; unclear D gene. This CDR3 is built from 15 residues. CDR1 is MGHRA and CDR2 is YSYEKL in the germline V gene. V lost 0 bases to trimming and J lost 4 bases, with 12 bases between them. CDR3 in amino acids: CASSQDKGGTTEAFF. The CDR3 DNA reads as TGCGCCAGCAGCCAAGATAAGGGAGGAACCACTGAAGCTTTCTTT.

This chain uses TRBV6-6 with TRBJ1-1, with D hard to call. V was pared by 0 bases and J by 4 bases, with 6 bases between. The CDR3 runs to 13 residues. CDR1 is MNHNY, CDR2 SVGAGI, per germline (reference sequence). The CDR3 nucleotides are TGTGCCAGCAGTTACTCAGCGGTCACTGAAGCTTTCTTT. As protein: CASSYSAVTEAFF.

Only a few counts were recorded for this clonotype. This chain links TRBV7-8 with TRBJ1-2; TRBD1 matches at 7 bases. J was trimmed by 7 bases and V by 4 bases; bases with no gene match: 9. Germline CDR1 is SGHVS and CDR2 is FQNEAQ. The CDR3 is made up of 14 amino acids. As DNA, the CDR3 is TGTGCCAGCAGCTGGGACAGAGGGGATGGTGGCTACACCTTC. Its protein is CASSWDRGDGGYTF.

The J gene is TRBJ2-1, the V gene TRBV6-2 or TRBV6-3; D unresolved. Per germline, CDR1 MNHEY and CDR2 SVGEGT. The CDR3 is 12 amino acids. Trimming removed 3 bases from V and 8 bases from J, with 8 bases in between. CDR3 region: CASSYLPDEQFF. CDR3 coding DNA: TGTGCCAGCAGTTATCTACCGGATGAGCAGTTCTTC.

This clonotype turned up a few times. J is TRBJ2-1 and V is TRBV5-4; D is uncertain. This CDR3 region has 15 residues. The ends were cut back, 0 bases at V and 1 base at J, with 8 bases in the middle. Per the germline V gene, CDR1 is SGHNT and CDR2 is YYREEE (reference sequence). The chain's CDR3 is CASSLVGPSYNEQFF. The CDR3 DNA reads as TGTGCCAGCAGCTTGGTAGGACCTTCCTACAATGAGCAGTTCTTC.

The CDR3 DNA reads TGTGCCAGCAGTCGGGACAGGGGGCTAGAGACCCAGTACTTC. It encodes CASSRDRGLETQYF. The chain employs TRBV2 and TRBJ2-5; 12 nucleotides match TRBD1. CDR3 length: 14 residues. Germline values: CDR1 SNHLY, CDR2 FYNNEI. The J segment lost 4 bases and the V segment lost 5 bases, leaving 2 bases of the junction unmatched.

The CDR3 region is CASSLRGQGDEQFF. In nucleotides, the CDR3 is TGTGCCAGCAGTCTACGGGGACAGGGCGATGAGCAGTTCTTC. The chain combines TRBV6-5 with TRBJ2-1, with 9 bases identical to TRBD1. V lost 5 bases, J lost 8 bases, and 7 bases stayed unmatched. Germline V gene lookup returns CDR1 MNHEY and CDR2 SVGAGI. The CDR3 runs 14 residues.

V is TRBV30 and J is TRBJ1-3; D is unresolved. The germline gives CDR1 GTSNPN, CDR2 SVGIG (reference sequence). This CDR3 has 14 amino acids. The germline V and J ends were trimmed by 0 bases and 3 bases, with 9 bases remaining between them. For the CDR3, the DNA is TGTGCCTGGAGTGTTTGGGGTGATGGAAACACCATATATTTT. As protein: CAWSVWGDGNTIYF.

This clonotype turned up a few times. V gene TRBV7-9 combines with J gene TRBJ2-3, with TRBD1 as a possible D gene (6 bases). The CDR3 covers 15 residues. CDR1 is SEHNR, CDR2 FQNEAQ, per germline (reference sequence). V was pared by 1 base and J by 2 bases, with 10 bases between. The DNA for the CDR3 is TGTGCCAGCAGCTTAGGGGGGCGGCCCACAGATACGCAGTATTTT. Amino acid sequence: CASSLGGRPTDTQYF.

The chain joins TRBV7-8 to TRBJ1-1; D ambiguous. Trimming removed 2 bases at V and 8 bases at J, with 12 bases between. Germline CDR1 and CDR2: SGHVS and FQNEAQ. CDR3 length equals 13 residues. The CDR3 DNA reads TGTGCCAGCAGCTTAATCGGGCTTGGGGAAGCTTTCTTT. Translation gives CASSLIGLGEAFF.